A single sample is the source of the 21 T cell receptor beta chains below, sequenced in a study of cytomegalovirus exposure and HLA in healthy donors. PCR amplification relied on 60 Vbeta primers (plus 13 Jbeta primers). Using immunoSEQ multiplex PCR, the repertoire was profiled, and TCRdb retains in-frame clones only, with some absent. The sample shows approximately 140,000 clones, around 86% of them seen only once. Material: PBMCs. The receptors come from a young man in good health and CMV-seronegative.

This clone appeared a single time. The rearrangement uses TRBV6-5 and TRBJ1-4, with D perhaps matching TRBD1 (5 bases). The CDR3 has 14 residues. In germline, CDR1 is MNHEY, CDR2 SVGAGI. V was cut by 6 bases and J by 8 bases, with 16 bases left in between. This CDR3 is CASRRPSGGEKLFF. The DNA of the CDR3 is TGTGCCAGCAGACGCCCCTCCGGGGGGGAAAAACTGTTTTTT.

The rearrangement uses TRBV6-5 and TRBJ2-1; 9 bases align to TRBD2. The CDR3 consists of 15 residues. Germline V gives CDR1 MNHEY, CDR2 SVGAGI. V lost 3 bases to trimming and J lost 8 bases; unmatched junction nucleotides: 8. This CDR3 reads CASSYGLAGSDEQFF. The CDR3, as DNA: TGTGCCAGCAGTTATGGCCTAGCGGGGTCGGATGAGCAGTTCTTC.

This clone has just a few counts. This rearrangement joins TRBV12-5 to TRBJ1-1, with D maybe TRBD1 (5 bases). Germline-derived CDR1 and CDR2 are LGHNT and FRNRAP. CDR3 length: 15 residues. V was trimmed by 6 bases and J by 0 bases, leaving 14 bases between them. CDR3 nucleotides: TGTGCTAGTGGAAGGGAACCGACAGTGAACACTGAAGCTTTCTTT. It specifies CASGREPTVNTEAFF.

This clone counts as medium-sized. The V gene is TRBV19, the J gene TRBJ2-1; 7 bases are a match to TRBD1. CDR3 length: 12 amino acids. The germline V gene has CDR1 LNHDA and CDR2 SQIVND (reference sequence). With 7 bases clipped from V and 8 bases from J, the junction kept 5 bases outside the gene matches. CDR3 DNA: TGTGCCAGTACCCGGGACAGCGATGAGCAGTTCTTC. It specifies CASTRDSDEQFF.

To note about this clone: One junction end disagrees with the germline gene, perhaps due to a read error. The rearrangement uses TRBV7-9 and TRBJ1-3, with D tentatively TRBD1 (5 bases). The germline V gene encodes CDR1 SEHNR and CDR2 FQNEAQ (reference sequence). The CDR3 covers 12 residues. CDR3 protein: CSSRAGGNTIYF. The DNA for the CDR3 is TGTTCCAGCAGAGCAGGGGGAAACACCATATATTTT. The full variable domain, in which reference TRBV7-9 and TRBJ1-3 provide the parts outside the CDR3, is DTGVSQNPRHKITKRGQNVTFRCDPISEHNRLYWYRQTLGQGPEFLTYFQNEAQLEKSRLLSDRFSAERPKGSFSTLEIQRTEQGDSAMYLCSSRAGGNTIYFGEGSWLTVV.

This CDR3 is CASSSMGADSNQPQHF. The CDR3 DNA reads TGTGCCAGCAGCTCCATGGGGGCAGATAGCAATCAGCCCCAGCATTTT. This sequence joins TRBV7-9 and TRBJ1-5; perhaps TRBD1 as D (6 bases). Per the germline V gene, CDR1 is SEHNR and CDR2 is FQNEAQ (reference sequence). This CDR3 region has 16 residues. V was cut by 4 bases and J by 0 bases, with 13 bases left in between.

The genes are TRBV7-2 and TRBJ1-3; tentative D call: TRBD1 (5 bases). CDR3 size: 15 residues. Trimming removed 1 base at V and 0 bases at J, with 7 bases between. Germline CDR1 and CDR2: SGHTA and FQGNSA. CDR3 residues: CASSLDTGSGNTIYF. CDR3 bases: TGTGCCAGCAGCTTAGACACAGGCTCTGGAAACACCATATATTTT.

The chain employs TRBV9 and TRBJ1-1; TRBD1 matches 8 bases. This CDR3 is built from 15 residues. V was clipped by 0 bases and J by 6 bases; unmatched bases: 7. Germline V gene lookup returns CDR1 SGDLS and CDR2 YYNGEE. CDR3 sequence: CASSVATGGAAEAFF. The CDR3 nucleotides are TGTGCCAGCAGCGTAGCAACAGGGGGGGCCGCTGAAGCTTTCTTT. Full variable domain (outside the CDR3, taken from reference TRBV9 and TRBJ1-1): DSGVTQTPKHLITATGQRVTLRCSPRSGDLSVYWYQQSLDQGLQFLIQYYNGEERAKGNILERFSAQQFPDLHSELNLSSLELGDSALYFCASSVATGGAAEAFFGQGTRLTVV.

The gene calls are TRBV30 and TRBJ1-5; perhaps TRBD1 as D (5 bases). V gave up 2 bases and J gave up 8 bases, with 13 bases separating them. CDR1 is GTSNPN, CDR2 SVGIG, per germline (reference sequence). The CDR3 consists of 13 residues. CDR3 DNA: TGTGCCTGGAGTCCGGGGGGAGGAAAGCCCCAGCATTTT. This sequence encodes CAWSPGGGKPQHF.

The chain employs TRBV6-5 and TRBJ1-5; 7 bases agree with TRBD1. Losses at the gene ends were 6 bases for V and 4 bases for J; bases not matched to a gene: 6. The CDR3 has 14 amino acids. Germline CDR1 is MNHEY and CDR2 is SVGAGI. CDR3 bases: TGTGCCAGCAGAACGCAGGGACAGAATCAGCCCCAGCATTTT. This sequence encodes CASRTQGQNQPQHF.

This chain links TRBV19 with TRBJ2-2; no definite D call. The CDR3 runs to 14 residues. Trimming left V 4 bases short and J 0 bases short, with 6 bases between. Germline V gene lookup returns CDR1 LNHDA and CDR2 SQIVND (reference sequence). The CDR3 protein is CASSTGTNTGELFF. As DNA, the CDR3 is TGTGCCAGTAGTACAGGAACGAACACCGGGGAGCTGTTTTTT.

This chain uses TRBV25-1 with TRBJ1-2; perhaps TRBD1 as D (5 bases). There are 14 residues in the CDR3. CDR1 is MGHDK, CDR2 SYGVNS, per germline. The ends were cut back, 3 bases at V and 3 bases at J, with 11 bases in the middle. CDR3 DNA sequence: TGTGCCAGCAGTGAGCGCAGGGCCTACTATGGCTACACCTTC. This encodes CASSERRAYYGYTF.

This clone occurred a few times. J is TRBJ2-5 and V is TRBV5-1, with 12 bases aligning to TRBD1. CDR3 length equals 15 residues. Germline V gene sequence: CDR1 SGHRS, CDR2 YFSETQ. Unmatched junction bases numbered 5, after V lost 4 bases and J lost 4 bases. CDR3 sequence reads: CASSRGQGAGETQYF. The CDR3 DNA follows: TGCGCCAGCAGCAGGGGACAGGGGGCGGGAGAGACCCAGTACTTC.

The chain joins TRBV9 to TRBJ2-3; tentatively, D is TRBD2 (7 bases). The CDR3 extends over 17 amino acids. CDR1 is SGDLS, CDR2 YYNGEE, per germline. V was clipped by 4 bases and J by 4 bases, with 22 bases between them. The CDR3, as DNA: TGTGCCAGCAGCCCCCACCTTCCGGCGGGGGCCTCAGATACGCAGTATTTT. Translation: CASSPHLPAGASDTQYF.

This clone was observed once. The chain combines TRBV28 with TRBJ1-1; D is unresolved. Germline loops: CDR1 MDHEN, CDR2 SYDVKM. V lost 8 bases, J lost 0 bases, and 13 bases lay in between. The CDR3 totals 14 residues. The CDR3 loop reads CASDTPVLNTEAFF. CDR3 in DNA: TGTGCCAGCGACACCCCCGTATTGAACACTGAAGCTTTCTTT.

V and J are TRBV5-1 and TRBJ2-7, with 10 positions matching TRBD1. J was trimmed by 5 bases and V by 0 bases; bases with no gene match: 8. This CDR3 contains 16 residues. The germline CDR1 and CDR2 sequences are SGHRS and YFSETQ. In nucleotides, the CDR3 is TGCGCCAGCAGCTTGGCCCCGGGACAGGGGTTGGACGAGCAGTACTTC. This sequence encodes CASSLAPGQGLDEQYF.

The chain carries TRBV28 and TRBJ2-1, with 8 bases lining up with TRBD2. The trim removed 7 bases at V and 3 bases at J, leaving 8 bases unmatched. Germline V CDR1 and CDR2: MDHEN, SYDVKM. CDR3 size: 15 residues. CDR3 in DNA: TGTGCCAGCACTAGGCTAGCGGGTTTCTACAATGAGCAGTTCTTC. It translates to CASTRLAGFYNEQFF.

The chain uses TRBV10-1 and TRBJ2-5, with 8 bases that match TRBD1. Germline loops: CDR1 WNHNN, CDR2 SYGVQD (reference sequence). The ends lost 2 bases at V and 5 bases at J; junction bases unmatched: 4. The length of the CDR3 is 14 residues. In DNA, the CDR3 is TGCGCCAGCAGTGAGGACAGGGGTGGGGAGACCCAGTACTTC. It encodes CASSEDRGGETQYF.

The CDR3 protein is CASSSAMEEETQYF. CDR3 coding DNA: TGTGCCAGCAGCTCCGCCATGGAGGAAGAGACCCAGTACTTC. V is TRBV7-9 and J is TRBJ2-5; the D gene is possibly TRBD2 (5 bases). This CDR3 spans 14 amino acids. Looked up from germline, CDR1 is SEHNR and CDR2 is FQNEAQ (reference sequence). V shed 4 bases and J shed 3 bases, with 12 bases lying between them. Looking up the rest from reference TRBV7-9 and TRBJ2-5 gives the full variable domain: DTGVSQNPRHKITKRGQNVTFRCDPISEHNRLYWYRQTLGQGPEFLTYFQNEAQLEKSRLLSDRFSAERPKGSFSTLEIQRTEQGDSAMYLCASSSAMEEETQYFGPGTRLLVL.

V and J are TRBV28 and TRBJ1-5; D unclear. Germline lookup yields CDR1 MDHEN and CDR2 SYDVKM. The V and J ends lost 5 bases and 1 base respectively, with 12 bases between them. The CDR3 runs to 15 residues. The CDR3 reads CASSPHHGSNQPQHF. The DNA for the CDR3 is TGTGCCAGCAGTCCCCATCACGGGAGCAATCAGCCCCAGCATTTT.

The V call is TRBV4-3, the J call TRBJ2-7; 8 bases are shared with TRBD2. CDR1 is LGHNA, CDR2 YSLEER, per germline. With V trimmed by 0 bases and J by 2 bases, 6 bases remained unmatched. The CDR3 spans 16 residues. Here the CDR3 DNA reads TGCGCCAGCAGCCAAGATCGTAGCGGGGCGGCCTACGAGCAGTACTTC. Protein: CASSQDRSGAAYEQYF.